This TCR beta chain originates from a study of T cell changes during pregnancy in multiple sclerosis. Comment on this clone: Other nucleotide sequences from this sample produce the same CDR3.

Trimming removed 5 bases from V and 5 bases from J, with 7 bases in between. Germline assignment: CDR1 MNHNS and CDR2 SASEGT. This CDR3 contains 11 residues. Assay used: immunoSEQ multiplex PCR; TCRdb lists only in-frame clones, some missing. The repertoire holds some 40,000 clones, roughly 91% seen once, with 0.45% to 0.6% in the top ten. The chain employs TRBV6-1 and TRBJ2-7, with no clear D. Sequencing used CD4+ T cells from peripheral blood mononuclear cells, obtained in the first trimester of pregnancy. The sequence derives from a female donor with multiple sclerosis, enrolled in a pregnancy study. The chain's CDR3 is CASSYLDEQYF. The CDR3 DNA is TGTGCCAGCAGTTATTTAGACGAGCAGTACTTC.